This T cell receptor beta chain is from a study of blood T cell repertoires in COVID-19. On the study more broadly: The United States, Italy and Spain were the sources of the acute and convalescent COVID-19 samples. The analysed material was cDNA or gDNA that came from T cells, B-cell-depleted T cells, or PBMCs.

The CDR3 runs 13 residues. V lost 10 bases, J lost 5 bases, and 15 bases lay in between. Germline V gene lookup returns CDR1 LNHDA and CDR2 SQIVND (reference sequence). Original processing methods: Reference gene primer amplification in the assay estimated nucleated cell counts. Some clones are missing from TCRdb's copy, which holds only in-frame ones; the method was immunoSEQ multiplex PCR. The DNA was the basis for D and trimming; V, J and clone size are from that table. The repertoire holds tens of thousands of clones, with approximately 90% as singletons. Sequencing was carried out using peripheral blood. This sequence joins TRBV19 and TRBJ1-5; D perhaps matches TRBD1 (6 bases). The sequence was collected from an elderly woman with active COVID-19. The CDR3 DNA reads TGTGCCACCCGGGACAACCCTTATCAGCCCCAGCATTTT. The encoded protein is CATRDNPYQPQHF.